This T cell receptor beta chain was documented in a study of tumor-infiltrating lymphocytes in primary liver carcinoma. Co-extraction yielded RNA and DNA from roughly 20-30 mg of unsorted bulk tissue. cDNA specific to TCR beta was made from approximately 0.55 ug of total RNA, with a constant-region primer employed for priming. Sequencing libraries for TCR beta derived from three nested multiplex PCR rounds that used slightly modified ARM-PCR. Amplification in the first two PCR rounds was performed using TRBV1-TRBV30 forward primers and a C-beta reverse primer for approximately 10 cycles each. TCRdb called the multiplex PCR reads again in MiXCR, with one record for every CDR3 protein. The sample consists of some 100,000 distinct CDR3 sequences, 55% to 80% of them appearing once. This CDR3 region has 16 residues. Trimming at V came to 7 bases and at J to 8 bases, leaving 16 bases not matched to a gene.

The sequencing sample was made of liver tumor tissue from sampling region 2. Subset denoted: tumor region T2, inferior pole. The chain recombines TRBV12-3 or TRBV12-4 with TRBJ2-1; 8 positions agree with TRBD2. The TCR sequence derives from a woman aged 55-69 years with primary liver carcinoma and hepatitis B virus infection. This CDR3 reads CASNGLAGRYAYEQFF. DNA for the CDR3: TGTGCCAGCAATGGGTTAGCGGGACGATATGCCTATGAGCAGTTCTTC.